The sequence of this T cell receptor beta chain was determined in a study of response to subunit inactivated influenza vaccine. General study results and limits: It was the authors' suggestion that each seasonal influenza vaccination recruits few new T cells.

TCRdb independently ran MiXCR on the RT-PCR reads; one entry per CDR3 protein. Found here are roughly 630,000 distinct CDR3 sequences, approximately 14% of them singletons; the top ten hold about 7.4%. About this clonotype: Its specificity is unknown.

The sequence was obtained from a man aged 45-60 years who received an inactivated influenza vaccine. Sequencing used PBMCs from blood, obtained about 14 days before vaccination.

The CDR3 region is CAISGTLGYEQYF. The CDR3 nucleotides are TGTGCCATCAGTGGCACCCTCGGCTACGAGCAGTACTTC. The J gene is TRBJ2-7, the V gene TRBV10-3, with D uncertain. The V gene's germline CDR1 is ENHRY and CDR2 SYGVKD. This CDR3 contains 13 residues. V was cut by 4 bases and J by 3 bases, with 10 bases left in between.